This T cell receptor beta chain was sequenced during a study of blood T cell repertoires in COVID-19. Here immunoSEQ multiplex PCR was the method, and the copy in TCRdb shows in-frame clones only, minus some. The table has about 100,000 clones, roughly 83% seen once. The CDR3 is made up of 15 amino acids. CDR1 is GTSNPN and CDR2 is SVGIG in the germline V gene (reference sequence). Trimming cost V 3 bases and J 0 bases, with 12 bases left between them. The sequencing sample was made of peripheral blood. The chain recombines TRBV30 with TRBJ1-3; D possibly corresponds to TRBD1 (6 bases). The receptor was isolated from a human donor in a cohort sampled during active COVID-19. CDR3 amino acids: CAWRGHRSSGNTIYF. The CDR3 DNA follows: TGTGCCTGGAGGGGACACCGAAGCTCTGGAAACACCATATATTTT. The full variable domain, its missing parts supplied by reference TRBV30 and TRBJ1-3, is SQTIHQWPATLVQPVGSPLSLECTVEGTSNPNLYWYRQAAGRGLQLLFYSVGIGQISSEVPQNLSASRPQDRQFILSSKKLLLSDSGFYLCAWRGHRSSGNTIYFGEGSWLTVV.